The 8 T cell receptor beta chains below all came from one sample that was sequenced in a study of CD8 T cells in ankylosing spondylitis. TCRdb re-called the 5' RACE reads with MiXCR, one entry per CDR3 protein. The table shows about 240,000 distinct CDR3 sequences, with approximately 9% occurring only once. The sample taken for sequencing was blood, either unsorted or a sorted T cell fraction (not recorded which). These receptors were obtained from a male donor with ankylosing spondylitis or in good health (not recorded which).

This clonotype has more than one count but fewer than ten. J is TRBJ2-5 and V is TRBV6-1; TRBD2 aligns across 12 bases. The CDR3 is 16 residues long. Unmatched junction bases numbered 9, after V lost 5 bases and J lost 5 bases. Germline loops: CDR1 MNHNS, CDR2 SASEGT. For the CDR3, the DNA is TGTGCCAGCAGTCGGACTAGCGGGATCGGCGGGGAGACCCAGTACTTC. This encodes CASSRTSGIGGETQYF.

The table lists this clonotype with many counts. The CDR3 DNA reads as TGTGCCAGCAGGGGACTAGGCGAGCAGTACTTC. This sequence encodes CASRGLGEQYF. The rearrangement links TRBV7-8 to TRBJ2-7; TRBD2 matches at 8 bases. The CDR3 sequence is 11 residues long. V dropped 6 bases and J dropped 6; count of bases not matched to a gene: 1. Germline CDR1 is SGHVS and CDR2 is FQNEAQ. The whole variable domain, remainder taken from reference TRBV7-8 and TRBJ2-7, is GAGVSQSPRYKVAKRGQDVALRCDPISGHVSLFWYQQALGQGPEFLTYFQNEAQLDKSGLPSDRFFAERPEGSVSTLKIQRTQQEDSAVYLCASRGLGEQYFGPGTRLTVT.

This clonotype was recorded many times. The CDR3 DNA follows: TGTGCCAGCTTTCGACAGGGGCGGAACACTGAAGCTTTCTTT. Translating it yields CASFRQGRNTEAFF. The rearrangement uses TRBV5-5 and TRBJ1-1; TRBD1 aligns across 8 bases. Germline assignment: CDR1 SGHKS and CDR2 YYEKEE (reference sequence). The CDR3 consists of 14 residues. J was trimmed by 1 base and V by 7 bases; bases with no gene match: 6.

This clonotype was seen a single time. The gene calls are TRBV5-1 and TRBJ1-1, with 9 nucleotides matching TRBD1. This CDR3 has 20 amino acids. The germline CDR1 and CDR2 sequences are SGHRS and YFSETQ. With 0 bases clipped from V and 0 bases from J, the junction kept 15 bases outside the gene matches. CDR3 DNA sequence: TGCGCCAGCAGCTTGGAGGGGACAGGGCGGTACTCTGCCTTGAACACTGAAGCTTTCTTT. This gives the protein CASSLEGTGRYSALNTEAFF.

This chain joins TRBV7-2 and TRBJ1-4; D is possibly TRBD1 (5 bases). The CDR3 sequence is 13 residues long. From germline, CDR1 is SGHTA and CDR2 FQGNSA. Trimming left V 5 bases short and J 8 bases short, with 12 bases between. The CDR3 loop is CASSQQVSEKLFF. As DNA, the CDR3 is TGTGCCAGCAGCCAACAGGTTTCCGAAAAACTGTTTTTT.

V is TRBV30 and J is TRBJ2-1; 9 nucleotides line up with TRBD2. The germline gives CDR1 GTSNPN, CDR2 SVGIG (reference sequence). The length of the CDR3 is 13 residues. The junction had 8 bases not matched to a gene; V was cut back by 5 bases and J by 9 bases. The CDR3 is CAWAGTSSGEQFF. CDR3 sequence (DNA): TGTGCCTGGGCCGGGACTAGCTCGGGTGAGCAGTTCTTC.

This clonotype appeared many times. V and J are TRBV6-1 and TRBJ2-1; TRBD2 matches 9 bases. The CDR3 has 14 amino acids. The V segment lost 6 bases and the J segment 2 bases; nucleotides outside the gene matches: 2. The germline V gene has CDR1 MNHNS and CDR2 SASEGT. CDR3 sequence: CASSSGGPYNEQFF. CDR3 DNA sequence: TGTGCCAGCAGCAGCGGGGGGCCCTACAATGAGCAGTTCTTC.

This clonotype was seen many times. V and J are TRBV5-1 and TRBJ2-4, with 7 bases fitting TRBD1. The CDR3 extends over 14 amino acids. CDR1 SGHRS and CDR2 YFSETQ come from the germline V gene. V dropped 4 bases and J dropped 2; count of bases not matched to a gene: 3. The CDR3 nucleotides read TGCGCCAGCAGCACAGGGGTGACCAAAAACATTCAGTACTTC. Protein: CASSTGVTKNIQYF.